This is a list of T cell receptor beta chains from one sample in a study of blood T cells in healthy people across ages. TCRdb called the 5' RACE reads again in MiXCR, with one record for every CDR3 protein. Among around 700,000 distinct CDR3 sequences listed, around 25% were seen once. The sample was also linked to a second study, of T cells of mothers and their children.

Sequenced material: blood. Receptors were obtained from a boy aged 5-17 years in good health. CDR3s include the opening cysteine and the closing phenylalanine or tryptophan. Each record gives: V gene, J gene, D gene, clone size, CDR3 DNA, CDR3 protein. A D gene is named only where the DNA matches it firmly. Rows give clone size only sometimes, using once, few, many, or a class for an expanded clone.

>TRBV7-6|TRBJ2-1|TRBD2|.
TGTGCCAGCAGTCATAGAACTAGCGGGGTTTCCTACAATGAGCAGTTCTTC
CASSHRTSGVSYNEQFF
>TRBV9|TRBJ2-6|.|.
TGTGCCAGCAGTCGTAAGGACCAGAGGTTAAACTCTGGGGCCAACGTCCTGACTTTC
CASSRKDQRLNSGANVLTF
>TRBV5-1|TRBJ2-5|.|.
TGCGCCAGCAGCTTGGTAACGTCCCGTACCCAAGAGACCCAGTACTTC
CASSLVTSRTQETQYF
>TRBV4-2|TRBJ2-1|TRBD2|few
TGTGCCAGCAGCCAGGTTTTAGCGGGAGGCTATGAGCAGTTCTTC
CASSQVLAGGYEQFF
>TRBV7-9|TRBJ2-4|TRBD1|.
TGTGCCAGCAGCTCACCTAGGGAGACAGGGGGCTTCGCCAAAAACATTCAGTACTTC
CASSSPRETGGFAKNIQYF
>TRBV24-1|TRBJ2-7|.|few
TGTGCCACCCGGGGACCGAGCTACGAGCAGTACTTC
CATRGPSYEQYF
>TRBV6-5|TRBJ2-5|TRBD2|.
TGTGCCAGCAGCCCTACTAGCGGGGTGGAAGAGACCCAGTACTTC
CASSPTSGVEETQYF
>TRBV2|TRBJ1-2|.|few
TGTGCCAGCAGTGAATCCGGGGGCTATGGCTACACCTTC
CASSESGGYGYTF
>TRBV11-3|TRBJ2-5|.|few
TGTGCCAGCAGCCCCCGGGACTTTCCTTCGGAGACCCAGTACTTC
CASSPRDFPSETQYF
>TRBV19|TRBJ1-5|.|.
TGTGCCACCGCCGCCAGCATAAATCAGCCCCAGCATTTT
CATAASINQPQHF
>TRBV24-1|TRBJ2-7|.|.
TGTGCCACCAGTGATGCCCAGGGTTTCTACAATGAGCAGCTCTTC
CATSDAQGFYNEQLF
>TRBV7-9|TRBJ2-3|.|few
TGTGCCAGCAGCTCGGACGGGACGACGTTAGATACGCAGTATTTT
CASSSDGTTLDTQYF
>TRBV28|TRBJ1-5|.|few
TGTGCCAGCAGTCCGACAGGCACGGGTGTTCAGCCCCAGCATTTT
CASSPTGTGVQPQHF
>TRBV27|TRBJ1-2|TRBD1|few
TGTGCCAGCAGTCAGGGGGCTGGGATCGAAGGCTACACCTTC
CASSQGAGIEGYTF
>TRBV3-1|TRBJ2-1|.|few
TGTGCCAGCAGCCAAAATCGGGGCAATGAGCAGTTCTTC
CASSQNRGNEQFF
>TRBV28|TRBJ1-1|.|few
TGTGCCAGCAAAGGTCCGAACACTGAAGCTTTCTTT
CASKGPNTEAFF
>TRBV24-1|TRBJ1-1|.|.
TGTGCCACCAGTGATTTTGAATGGGGTCGGGCTTTCTTT
CATSDFEWGRAFF
>TRBV29-1|TRBJ2-7|TRBD1|few
TGCAGCGTTGACGGGGACAGGGGCTACGAGCAGTACTTC
CSVDGDRGYEQYF
>TRBV3-1|TRBJ2-2|TRBD2|.
TGTGCCAGCAGTCAGCGGGAGGGCACCGGGGAGCTGTTTTTT
CASSQREGTGELFF
>TRBV6-2/TRBV6-3|TRBJ2-3|TRBD2|few
TGTGCCAGCAGTTACTCGAGTAGCGGGGGTCTTTTTCTCACAGATACGCAGTATTTT
CASSYSSSGGLFLTDTQYF
>TRBV2|TRBJ2-1|TRBD2|.
TGTGCCAGTATCGCGGGACTAGCGGGAGGTGAGCAGTTCTTC
CASIAGLAGGEQFF
>TRBV29-1|TRBJ2-1|TRBD1|.
TGCAGCGTATCTAACAGGGGGCGCGATGAGCAGTTCTTC
CSVSNRGRDEQFF
>TRBV20-1|TRBJ2-5|.|.
TGCAGTGCTCTTCTGATAGGGAAAGAGACCCAGTACTTC
CSALLIGKETQYF
>TRBV19|TRBJ1-4|.|few
TGTGCCAGTAGTATCGGGATTGGGGGGCGTGAAAAACTGTTTTTT
CASSIGIGGREKLFF
>TRBV6-6|TRBJ2-1|.|.
TGTGCCAGCAGTACCACGAGGACGGGTCTAGAGCAGTTCTTC
CASSTTRTGLEQFF
>TRBV7-2|TRBJ2-1|.|.
TGTGCCAGCAGCACCACCTGGAATGAGCAGTTCTTC
CASSTTWNEQFF
>TRBV5-1|TRBJ1-1|.|few
TGCGCCAGCAGCTTGGAGGACAGTATGAACACTGAAGCTTTCTTT
CASSLEDSMNTEAFF
>TRBV5-1|TRBJ2-7|TRBD2|few
TGCGCCAGCAGCTTGGCCTTGCGGGAGGTAACTTACGAGCAGTACTTC
CASSLALREVTYEQYF
>TRBV11-2|TRBJ1-2|.|few
TGTGCCAGCAGCGGGGAGGGCTGGACCTGGGGCTACACCTTC
CASSGEGWTWGYTF
>TRBV5-6|TRBJ2-3|TRBD1|.
TGTGCCAGCAGCGCCCGGGACAGGCTGAGAGATACGCAGTATTTT
CASSARDRLRDTQYF
>TRBV27|TRBJ1-1|.|few
TGTGCCAGCAGTGACCTTAGCTCCCTGAACACTGAAGCTTTCTTT
CASSDLSSLNTEAFF
>TRBV7-6|TRBJ2-5|.|few
TGTGCCAGCAGCTCCCTGGAAGCGGAAGAGACCCAGTACTTC
CASSSLEAEETQYF
>TRBV10-3|TRBJ2-7|.|few
TGTGCCATCAGTGACCCCGACAGGTCCCCTTCCTTCGAGCAGTACTTC
CAISDPDRSPSFEQYF
>TRBV24-1|TRBJ2-5|.|.
TGTGCCACCAGTTCCGGCGAAGAGACCCAGTACTTC
CATSSGEETQYF
>TRBV27|TRBJ2-5|TRBD1|.
TGTGCCAGCAGTTTGATCCCTAGACAGGGGAGGGAGACCCAGTACTTC
CASSLIPRQGRETQYF
>TRBV7-2|TRBJ1-1|.|few
TGTGCCAGCAGCCCCGCCTCGGGGCGGAGGAACACTGAAGCTTTCTTT
CASSPASGRRNTEAFF
>TRBV6-2/TRBV6-3|TRBJ1-6|.|.
TGTGCCAGCACTGACTCAAGATATAATTCACCCCTCCACTTT
CASTDSRYNSPLHF
>TRBV18|TRBJ2-5|.|.
TGTGCCAGCTCACCCTACGGCGGAGAGACCCAGTACTTC
CASSPYGGETQYF
>TRBV25-1|TRBJ1-2|TRBD1|few
TGTGCCAGCAGTGATGGGACAGGGCGAGGCTACACCTTC
CASSDGTGRGYTF
>TRBV19|TRBJ1-2|TRBD1|few
TGTGCCAGTAGTATTGCACAGGGGCGCGGCTACACCTTC
CASSIAQGRGYTF
>TRBV11-2|TRBJ2-1|.|few
TGTGCCAGCAGCTTATCAGCCGGGACAACGAATGAGCAGTTCTTC
CASSLSAGTTNEQFF
>TRBV7-9|TRBJ2-7|.|.
TGTGCCAGCAGCTTGGGCCATGTCTACGAGCAGTACTTC
CASSLGHVYEQYF
>TRBV5-6|TRBJ1-6|.|.
TGTGCCAGCAGCTCCCCGGACAGAGAGTCCTATAATTCACCCCTCCACTTT
CASSSPDRESYNSPLHF
>TRBV7-8|TRBJ1-5|.|.
TGTGCCAGCAGCTTAGCGAAGGGGGACCAGCCCCAGCATTTT
CASSLAKGDQPQHF
>TRBV11-3|TRBJ2-6|TRBD1|.
TGTGCCAGCAGCCGAGGACAGGGGGCGATGGGGGCCAACGTCCTGACTTTC
CASSRGQGAMGANVLTF
>TRBV6-1|TRBJ2-5|TRBD2|few
TGTGCCAGCAGTGAAGCGCTTCGACTAGCGGGGTGGCAAGAGACCCAGTACTTC
CASSEALRLAGWQETQYF
>TRBV11-1|TRBJ1-1|.|.
TGTGCCAGCAGCTTAGCTTCCAGGAACACTGAAGCTTTCTTT
CASSLASRNTEAFF
>TRBV29-1|TRBJ2-5|TRBD2|few
TGCAGCGTTGAAGATAGCGGGGGGGGTAGGGAGACCCAGTACTTC
CSVEDSGGGRETQYF